This TCR beta chain was identified in a study of shared clonotypes between healthy human individuals. Study-wide findings and caveats: Sequencing depth was expected to affect clonotype sharing among donors.

The table came from immunoSEQ multiplex PCR; TCRdb's copy has only in-frame clones and leaves some out. This sample has some 470,000 clones; roughly four fifths occur once, and the top ten carry 10% to 15%. Regarding this clone: The antigen remains unidentified.

The CDR3 covers 15 residues. Per germline, CDR1 SGDLS and CDR2 YYNGEE. The V gene end was trimmed by 4 bases and the J gene end by 8 bases; junction bases not matched to a gene: 9. The gene calls are TRBV9 and TRBJ2-2; 9 nucleotides agree with TRBD2. The receptor was derived from a woman aged 40 to 50 in good health. Some clones in this sample may be carry-over from other donors' samples. Specimen: PBMCs. The CDR3 DNA reads as TGTGCCAGCAGCCGGACTAGCGAAGCGCGTGGGGAGCTGTTTTTT. Translation gives CASSRTSEARGELFF. Combining the CDR3 with reference TRBV9 and TRBJ2-2 gives the whole variable domain DSGVTQTPKHLITATGQRVTLRCSPRSGDLSVYWYQQSLDQGLQFLIQYYNGEERAKGNILERFSAQQFPDLHSELNLSSLELGDSALYFCASSRTSEARGELFFGEGSRLTVL.